The 21 T cell receptor beta chains listed next were all sequenced from one sample in a study of blood T cell repertoires in COVID-19. Assay used: immunoSEQ multiplex PCR; TCRdb lists only in-frame clones, some missing. The table lists approximately 430,000 clones, approximately 90% of them singletons, with approximately 1.4% in the top ten. The specimen sequenced was peripheral blood. Receptor source: a woman younger than 45 with active or convalescent COVID-19.

This chain links TRBV6-5 with TRBJ2-3; D not certain. CDR1 is MNHEY, CDR2 SVGAGI, per germline. V gave up 6 bases and J gave up 8 bases, with 15 bases separating them. This CDR3 is 13 amino acids long. CDR3 loop: CASRLPGIGTQYF. CDR3 DNA: TGTGCCAGCAGACTCCCGGGTATCGGTACGCAGTATTTT.

This chain joins TRBV23-1 and TRBJ2-5; TRBD2 matches at 9 bases. TRBV23-1 counts as an open reading frame of uncertain function. The CDR3 totals 14 residues. V lost 5 bases and J lost 5; bases outside the gene matches: 6. DNA for the CDR3: TGCGCCAGCAGTATACAGCGGGAGGAGGAGACCCAGTACTTC. This sequence encodes CASSIQREEETQYF.

The rearrangement uses TRBV6-1 and TRBJ1-1, with a weak D call TRBD1 (5 bases). The CDR3 has 14 residues. The V and J ends lost 2 bases and 4 bases respectively, with 11 bases between them. Germline assignment: CDR1 MNHNS and CDR2 SASEGT. The CDR3: CASSEPGLVTEAFF. The DNA of the CDR3 is TGTGCCAGCAGTGAACCAGGGCTGGTCACTGAAGCTTTCTTT.

The chain joins TRBV25-1 to TRBJ1-3, with unresolved D. The V gene lost 1 base and the J gene lost 0 bases, with 13 bases spanning the gap. The germline CDR1 and CDR2 sequences are MGHDK and SYGVNS. This CDR3 is built from 17 residues. DNA for the CDR3: TGTGCCAGCAGTGAATTGGCAGGTGTCTACTCTGGAAACACCATATATTTT. Amino acid sequence: CASSELAGVYSGNTIYF.

V usage is TRBV5-5 and J usage is TRBJ2-7; 9 positions agree with TRBD1. Trimming removed 4 bases from V and 3 bases from J; junction bases left unmatched: 5. Looked up from germline, CDR1 is SGHKS and CDR2 is YYEKEE (reference sequence). This CDR3 is built from 14 residues. CDR3 nucleotide sequence: TGTGCCAGCAGCCTTACGGACAGGGGCTACGAGCAGTACTTC. Its translation: CASSLTDRGYEQYF.

The V and J genes are TRBV5-6 and TRBJ2-7, with D unclear. Germline V gene sequence: CDR1 SGHDT, CDR2 YYEEEE. CDR3 length: 13 residues. V lost 4 bases and J 3 bases, leaving 11 bases between the germline ends. CDR3 protein: CASSTDNFYEQYF. The DNA of the CDR3 is TGTGCCAGCAGCACAGACAACTTCTACGAGCAGTACTTC.

This chain links TRBV3-1 (or the pseudogene TRBV3-2) with TRBJ1-2, with 12 bases lining up with TRBD1. With 5 bases clipped from V and 4 bases from J, the junction kept 11 bases outside the gene matches. CDR1 and CDR2 (germline): LGHDT, YNNKEL (reference sequence). This CDR3 comprises 17 residues. The CDR3 DNA reads as TGTGCCAGCAGCGCCTCTCATCCGGGACAGGGGGCCTATGGCTACACCTTC. It specifies CASSASHPGQGAYGYTF.

The rearrangement uses TRBV4-2 and TRBJ1-6; 7 bases match TRBD1. The CDR3 contains 14 residues. J gave up 5 bases and V 4 bases, and 2 bases lay outside the gene matches. CDR1 LGHNA and CDR2 YNFKEQ come from the germline V gene. In DNA form, the CDR3 reads TGTGCCAGCAGCCCCACAGGGGATAATTCACCCCTCCACTTT. Amino acid sequence: CASSPTGDNSPLHF.

This clone was counted a single time. CDR3 in amino acids: CASSSTGAITEAFF. CDR3 coding DNA: TGTGCCAGCAGCTCGACAGGGGCGATCACTGAAGCTTTCTTT. The genes are TRBV5-4 and TRBJ1-1, with 8 bases identical to TRBD1. With V trimmed by 3 bases and J by 4 bases, 5 bases remained unmatched. CDR3 length: 14 residues. Looked up from germline, CDR1 is SGHNT and CDR2 is YYREEE (reference sequence).

This chain joins TRBV29-1 and TRBJ1-2; D perhaps matches TRBD1 (6 bases). This CDR3 comprises 13 residues. The V gene lost 3 bases and the J gene lost 7 bases, with 15 bases spanning the gap. From germline, CDR1 is SQVTM and CDR2 ANQGSEA. In nucleotides, the CDR3 is TGCAGCGTTGAGGTTCAGGGGAAGGGTGGCTACACCTTC. As protein: CSVEVQGKGGYTF. Supplemented by reference TRBV29-1 and TRBJ1-2, the full variable domain reads SAVISQKPSRDICQRGTSLTIQCQVDSQVTMMFWYRQQPGQSLTLIATANQGSEATYESGFVIDKFPISRPNLTFSTLTVSNMSPEDSSIYLCSVEVQGKGGYTFGSGTRLTVV.

This rearrangement joins TRBV6-1 to TRBJ2-1, with 10 bases fitting TRBD1. V shed 3 bases and J 9 bases; nucleotides not matched to a gene: 8. Germline V CDR1 and CDR2: MNHNS, SASEGT. CDR3 length: 15 amino acids. The CDR3 DNA is TGTGCCAGCAGTGATGGGACAGGGGCCCTCGGTGAGCAGTTCTTC. Its translation is CASSDGTGALGEQFF.

The V call is TRBV7-9, the J call TRBJ1-2; 8 bases line up with TRBD1. V lost 1 base, J lost 6 bases, and 7 bases stayed unmatched. The germline gives CDR1 SEHNR, CDR2 FQNEAQ (reference sequence). The CDR3 extends over 15 amino acids. The CDR3 is CASSLGRQGRDGYTF. As DNA, the CDR3 is TGTGCCAGCAGCTTAGGAAGACAGGGGAGGGATGGCTACACCTTC.

The chain joins TRBV19 to TRBJ1-1, with TRBD1 identical over 7 bases. V was clipped by 7 bases and J by 3 bases; unmatched bases: 5. In germline, CDR1 is LNHDA, CDR2 SQIVND (reference sequence). The CDR3 has 13 residues. The CDR3 protein is CASTRQGDTEAFF. The CDR3 region has the DNA TGTGCCAGTACACGACAGGGAGACACTGAAGCTTTCTTT. Together with reference TRBV19 and TRBJ1-1, the CDR3 gives the full variable domain: DGGITQSPKYLFRKEGQNVTLSCEQNLNHDAMYWYRQDPGQGLRLIYYSQIVNDFQKGDIAEGYSVSREKKESFPLTVTSAQKNPTAFYLCASTRQGDTEAFFGQGTRLTVV.

The gene calls are TRBV19 and TRBJ2-1; 10 nucleotides agree with TRBD1. Germline V gene sequence: CDR1 LNHDA, CDR2 SQIVND (reference sequence). Unmatched junction bases numbered 6, after V lost 5 bases and J lost 2 bases. CDR3 length: 16 amino acids. Here the CDR3 DNA reads TGTGCCAGTAGTCCGGGGGGACAGGGGCCCTACAATGAGCAGTTCTTC. It is translated as CASSPGGQGPYNEQFF. The full variable domain, in which reference TRBV19 and TRBJ2-1 provide the parts outside the CDR3, is DGGITQSPKYLFRKEGQNVTLSCEQNLNHDAMYWYRQDPGQGLRLIYYSQIVNDFQKGDIAEGYSVSREKKESFPLTVTSAQKNPTAFYLCASSPGGQGPYNEQFFGPGTRLTVL.

On this clone: Other nucleotide sequences in the sample specify the same CDR3. This rearrangement joins TRBV5-4 to TRBJ2-1, with 9 bases matching TRBD2. Per germline, CDR1 SGHNT and CDR2 YYREEE (reference sequence). V shed 4 bases, J shed 0 bases, and the junction held 2 bases outside the gene matches. There are 15 residues in the CDR3. This CDR3 reads CASSPTSGSYNEQFF. CDR3 DNA: TGTGCCAGCAGCCCGACTAGCGGCTCCTACAATGAGCAGTTCTTC. Together with reference TRBV5-4 and TRBJ2-1, the CDR3 gives the full variable domain: ETGVTQSPTHLIKTRGQQVTLRCSSQSGHNTVSWYQQALGQGPQFIFQYYREEENGRGNFPPRFSGLQFPNYSSELNVNALELDDSALYLCASSPTSGSYNEQFFGPGTRLTVL.

The chain combines TRBV4-2 with TRBJ1-2, with 8 bases identical to TRBD1. This CDR3 spans 13 amino acids. From germline, CDR1 is LGHNA and CDR2 YNFKEQ. Losses at the gene ends were 3 bases for V and 8 bases for J; bases not matched to a gene: 5. For the CDR3, the DNA is TGTGCCAGCAGCCAGGGACAGGAGGGGGGCTACACCTTC. Amino acids: CASSQGQEGGYTF.

This clone was detected once. This chain links TRBV27 with TRBJ2-1; TRBD2 might be the D (5 bases). The V and J ends lost 4 bases and 5 bases respectively, with 9 bases between them. Germline values: CDR1 MNHEY, CDR2 SMNVEV (reference sequence). The CDR3 has 13 amino acids. CDR3 protein: CASSSAVNNEQFF. The CDR3 DNA reads as TGTGCCAGCAGTTCAGCGGTTAACAATGAGCAGTTCTTC.

The V and J genes are TRBV23-1 and TRBJ1-5; 7 bases are a match to TRBD1. TRBV23-1 is filed as an ORF, its function uncertain. V was pared by 10 bases and J by 0 bases, with 9 bases of the junction left unmatched. The CDR3 spans 15 residues. The CDR3 loop reads CANEDRSYSNQPQHF. The CDR3 DNA reads as TGCGCCAATGAGGACAGGTCCTATAGCAATCAGCCCCAGCATTTT.

The chain has TRBV5-1 and TRBJ2-1; 10 nucleotides match TRBD1. The CDR3 is 15 residues long. The V gene's germline CDR1 is SGHRS and CDR2 YFSETQ. J lost 2 bases, V lost 5 bases, and 4 bases had no gene match. In nucleotides, the CDR3 is TGCGCCAGCAGAGCCGGGACAGGGGCCTACAATGAGCAGTTCTTC. This translates into CASRAGTGAYNEQFF.

The J gene is TRBJ2-3, the V gene TRBV10-1; no definite D call. Germline V gene lookup returns CDR1 WNHNN and CDR2 SYGVQD (reference sequence). This CDR3 comprises 12 residues. V lost 8 bases, J lost 8 bases, and 14 bases lay in between. The CDR3 region has the DNA TGCGCCAGCGCCTCAAGCGTTGGTACGCAGTATTTT. Its translation is CASASSVGTQYF.

The chain couples TRBV5-1 to TRBJ2-2; D unclear. Germline V gives CDR1 SGHRS, CDR2 YFSETQ. This CDR3 region has 15 residues. Deletions cut 2 bases from V and 2 bases from J, with 10 bases between. The CDR3 loop reads CASSFGVPNTGELFF. The CDR3 DNA sequence: TGCGCCAGCAGCTTCGGTGTCCCTAACACCGGGGAGCTGTTTTTT.